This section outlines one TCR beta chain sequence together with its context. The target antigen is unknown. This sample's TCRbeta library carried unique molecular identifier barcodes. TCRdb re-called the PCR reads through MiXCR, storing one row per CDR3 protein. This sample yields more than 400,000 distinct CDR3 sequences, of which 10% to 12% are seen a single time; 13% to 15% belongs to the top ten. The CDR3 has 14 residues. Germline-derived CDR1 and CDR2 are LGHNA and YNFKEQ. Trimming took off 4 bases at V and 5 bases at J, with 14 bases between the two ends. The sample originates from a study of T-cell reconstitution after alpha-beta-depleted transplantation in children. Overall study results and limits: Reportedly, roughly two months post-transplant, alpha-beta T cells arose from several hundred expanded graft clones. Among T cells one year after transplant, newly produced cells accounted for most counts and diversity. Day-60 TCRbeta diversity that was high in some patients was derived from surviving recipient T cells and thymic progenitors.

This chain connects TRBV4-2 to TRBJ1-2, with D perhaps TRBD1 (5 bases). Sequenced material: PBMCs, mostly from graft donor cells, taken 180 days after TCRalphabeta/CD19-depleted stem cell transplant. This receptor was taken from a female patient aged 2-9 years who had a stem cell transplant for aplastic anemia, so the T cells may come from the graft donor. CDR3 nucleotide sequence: TGTGCCAGCAGCCCTCAGGGCATGGAGTATGGCTACACCTTC. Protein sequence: CASSPQGMEYGYTF.